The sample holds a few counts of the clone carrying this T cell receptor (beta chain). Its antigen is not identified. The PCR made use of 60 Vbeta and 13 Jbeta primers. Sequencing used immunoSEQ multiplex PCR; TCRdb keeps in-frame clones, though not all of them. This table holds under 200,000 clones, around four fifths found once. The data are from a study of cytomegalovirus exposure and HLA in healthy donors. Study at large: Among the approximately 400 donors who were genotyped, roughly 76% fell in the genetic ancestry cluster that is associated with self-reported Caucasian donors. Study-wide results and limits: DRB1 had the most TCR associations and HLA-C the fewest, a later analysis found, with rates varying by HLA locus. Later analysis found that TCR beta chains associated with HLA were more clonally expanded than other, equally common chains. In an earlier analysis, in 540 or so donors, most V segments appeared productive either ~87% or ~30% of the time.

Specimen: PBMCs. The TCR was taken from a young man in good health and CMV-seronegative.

CDR3 in DNA: TGTGCCACCAGCAGAGCCCCCCGGGCGGGCTATGGCTACACCTTC. This sequence encodes CATSRAPRAGYGYTF. The chain uses TRBV15 and TRBJ1-2; the D is unclear. From germline, CDR1 is LNHNV and CDR2 YYDKDF (reference sequence). V lost 1 base to trimming and J lost 4 bases, with 13 bases between them. This CDR3 region has 15 residues.